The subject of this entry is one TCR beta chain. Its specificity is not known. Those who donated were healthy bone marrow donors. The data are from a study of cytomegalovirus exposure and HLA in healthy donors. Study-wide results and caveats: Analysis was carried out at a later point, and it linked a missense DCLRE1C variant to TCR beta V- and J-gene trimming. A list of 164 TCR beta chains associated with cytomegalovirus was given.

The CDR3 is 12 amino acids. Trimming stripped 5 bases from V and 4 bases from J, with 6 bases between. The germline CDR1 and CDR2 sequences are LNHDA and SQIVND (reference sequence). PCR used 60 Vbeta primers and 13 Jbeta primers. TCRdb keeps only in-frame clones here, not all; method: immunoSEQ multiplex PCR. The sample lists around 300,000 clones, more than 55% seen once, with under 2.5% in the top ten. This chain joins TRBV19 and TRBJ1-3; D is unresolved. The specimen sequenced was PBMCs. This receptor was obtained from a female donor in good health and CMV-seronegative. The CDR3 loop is CASSLRGNTIYF. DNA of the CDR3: TGTGCCAGTAGTTTACGGGGAAACACCATATATTTT.